The 12 T cell receptor beta chains below all came from one sample that was sequenced in a study of technical replicates of blood from a few donors. Assay: immunoSEQ multiplex PCR; the TCRdb copy retains only in-frame clones and omits some. The sample carries approximately 69,000 clones, over 80% recorded once. The sample consisted of PBMCs. Receptors were obtained from a human donor in good health. Some clones in this sample may be carry-over from other donors' samples.

The V call is TRBV6-1, the J call TRBJ2-2, with a tentative D call TRBD1 (5 bases). Germline CDR1 MNHNS, CDR2 SASEGT. CDR3 length: 15 residues. The ends were cut back, 2 bases at V and 6 bases at J, with 13 bases in the middle. This chain's CDR3 is CASSEKGRVPGELFF. The CDR3 DNA is TGTGCCAGCAGTGAAAAGGGCAGGGTCCCCGGGGAGCTGTTTTTT.

The gene calls are TRBV10-3 and TRBJ2-1, with 9 nucleotides matching TRBD2. The CDR3 runs to 14 residues. The ends lost 4 bases at V and 9 bases at J; junction bases unmatched: 7. Germline V gene data show CDR1 as ENHRY and CDR2 as SYGVKD. This CDR3 is CAISAISGSFEQFF. The CDR3 DNA follows: TGTGCCATCAGTGCTATTAGCGGGAGTTTTGAGCAGTTCTTC.

The chain links TRBV9 to TRBJ2-3; weak D call: TRBD1 (6 bases). CDR3 length: 17 residues. The germline gives CDR1 SGDLS, CDR2 YYNGEE. V was shortened by 0 bases and J by 0 bases, with 14 bases between the two germline ends. The CDR3 is CASSVAGSDSSTDTQYF. CDR3 sequence (DNA): TGTGCCAGCAGCGTAGCTGGTTCGGACAGCAGCACAGATACGCAGTATTTT.

The gene calls are TRBV7-6 and TRBJ2-4; 8 nucleotides align to TRBD2. Trimming cost V 5 bases and J 3 bases; bases outside gene matches: 9. From germline, CDR1 is SGHVS and CDR2 FNYEAQ. This CDR3 region has 16 residues. The CDR3 DNA sequence: TGTGCCAGCAGCGGCCCCTTCGGGAGGGACAAAAACATTCAGTACTTC. It codes for CASSGPFGRDKNIQYF.

The chain is built from TRBV7-9 and TRBJ2-1; weak D call: TRBD2 (6 bases). The ends were cut back, 5 bases at V and 5 bases at J, with 10 bases in the middle. Germline values: CDR1 SEHNR, CDR2 FQNEAQ (reference sequence). CDR3 length: 13 residues. The CDR3 DNA reads TGTGCCAGCAGCCAGGGAGGCAACAATGAGCAGTTCTTC. The encoded protein is CASSQGGNNEQFF.

The chain uses TRBV7-9 and TRBJ2-3; D call uncertain. This CDR3 is built from 14 residues. Germline CDR1 SEHNR, CDR2 FQNEAQ (reference sequence). Trimming cost V 0 bases and J 2 bases, with 6 bases left between them. The CDR3 reads CASSLAQATDTQYF. In DNA, the CDR3 is TGTGCCAGCAGCTTAGCCCAGGCCACAGATACGCAGTATTTT.

The chain is built from TRBV27 and TRBJ2-5, with 10 bases identical to TRBD2. Germline loops: CDR1 MNHEY, CDR2 SMNVEV (reference sequence). Trimming took 10 bases from V and 3 from J; bases not matched to a gene: 8. This CDR3 has 14 residues. DNA for the CDR3: TGTGCCACCCGGGTGCTAGCGGGAGAAGAGACCCAGTACTTC. This gives the protein CATRVLAGEETQYF.

The chain is built from TRBV21-1 and TRBJ2-1; TRBD2, the table's D call, was not compared with the DNA. TRBV21-1 is a pseudogene locus. The CDR3 spans 18 residues. In DNA, the CDR3 is TGTGCCAGCAGCAAAGGGGTGGCTAGCGGGAGAGGGTACAATGAGCAGTTCTTC. It translates to CASSKGVASGRGYNEQFF.

CDR3 loop: CASSVTIGTYEQYF. The DNA of the CDR3 is TGTGCCAGCAGTGTAACTATTGGAACCTACGAGCAGTACTTC. This chain links TRBV27 with TRBJ2-7, with no clear D. The germline gives CDR1 MNHEY, CDR2 SMNVEV (reference sequence). Trimming shortened V by 5 bases and J by 2 bases, and 13 bases separated the two germline ends. The CDR3 spans 14 residues.

This chain uses TRBV30 with TRBJ2-5, with 7 bases matching TRBD1. Germline CDR1 is GTSNPN and CDR2 is SVGIG (reference sequence). This CDR3 contains 14 residues. V dropped 5 bases and J dropped 2; count of bases not matched to a gene: 8. CDR3 region: CAWRTGQEQETQYF. CDR3 bases: TGTGCCTGGCGCACCGGACAGGAGCAAGAGACCCAGTACTTC.

V gene TRBV6-1 combines with J gene TRBJ2-3; TRBD2 might be the D (6 bases). This CDR3 comprises 14 residues. Germline V gene data show CDR1 as MNHNS and CDR2 as SASEGT. V was clipped by 10 bases and J by 4 bases, with 18 bases between them. CDR3 coding DNA: TGTGCCATAAAAGGAGGGGCGGGCGCAGATACGCAGTATTTT. Translation: CAIKGGAGADTQYF.

This clone was recorded a few times. This sequence joins TRBV5-5 and TRBJ1-3; D gene unclear. Germline CDR1 reads SGHKS; CDR2 reads YYEKEE (reference sequence). Trimming removed 0 bases at V and 1 base at J, with 8 bases between. The CDR3 consists of 15 residues. CDR3 residues: CASSLEFYSGNTIYF. DNA of the CDR3: TGTGCCAGCAGCTTGGAGTTCTATTCTGGAAACACCATATATTTT.